Below are 5 T cell receptor beta chains sequenced from a single sample in a study of beta chain features in type 1 diabetes. Reverse transcription of all isolated RNA meant that expressed TCRB transcripts were sequenced. Sequencing used immunoSEQ multiplex PCR; TCRdb keeps in-frame clones, though not all of them. This sample has over 500,000 clones, with roughly 15% found just once. Sequencing was done on a sample of naive CD4+ T cells from blood. These receptors all stem from a man aged 18-30 years in good health.

This clone was found once. This chain uses TRBV6-4 with TRBJ1-6; unclear D gene. V shed 7 bases and J shed 6 bases, with 13 bases lying between them. The CDR3 has 14 residues. The germline CDR1 and CDR2 sequences are MRHNA and SNTAGT. CDR3 protein: CASTLVAGNSPLHF. The CDR3, as DNA: TGTGCCAGCACCCTAGTTGCTGGTAATTCACCCCTCCACTTT.

The chain links TRBV4-2 to TRBJ1-5; D possibly corresponds to TRBD1 (6 bases). From germline, CDR1 is LGHNA and CDR2 YNFKEQ. The V and J ends lost 1 base and 4 bases respectively, with 11 bases between them. This CDR3 is 15 amino acids long. DNA for the CDR3: TGTGCCAGCAGCCAAGGGGGGCTTGGGAATCAGCCCCAGCATTTT. It encodes CASSQGGLGNQPQHF.

The chain combines TRBV27 with TRBJ2-7, with 7 bases fitting TRBD1. In germline, CDR1 is MNHEY, CDR2 SMNVEV (reference sequence). Trimming took 9 bases from V and 2 from J; bases not matched to a gene: 4. CDR3 size: 12 residues. The CDR3 spells CARGQATYEQYF. The CDR3 nucleotides read TGTGCCAGAGGACAGGCTACCTACGAGCAGTACTTC.

In this sample, this clone turned up a few times. This sequence joins TRBV5-6 and TRBJ2-4; 8 nucleotides align to TRBD1. V trimming: 4 bases; J trimming: 5 bases; junction bases outside the gene matches: 2. The CDR3 is 13 amino acids. The germline V gene has CDR1 SGHDT and CDR2 YYEEEE. CDR3 in DNA: TGTGCCAGCAGCCTGGGACAGGAAAACATTCAGTACTTC. It yields the protein CASSLGQENIQYF.

The chain is built from TRBV4-3 and TRBJ1-5; 11 bases map to TRBD1. Per germline, CDR1 LGHNA and CDR2 YSLEER. This CDR3 contains 19 residues. J was trimmed by 0 bases and V by 3 bases; bases with no gene match: 10. The CDR3 DNA reads as TGCGCCAGCAGCCAGGACCCGGGACAGGGGGGCCATAGCAATCAGCCCCAGCATTTT. Translating gives CASSQDPGQGGHSNQPQHF.